Listed here are 18 T cell receptor beta chains from one sample, sequenced in a study of T cell repertoires in cytomegalovirus infection. Their antigen targets remain unknown. Using its own MiXCR run on the reads, TCRdb lists one record per CDR3 protein. The table records 650,000 to 900,000 distinct CDR3 sequences, about 28% of them present only once. Here the sequenced sample was cultured CD8+ T cells from PBMCs, taken from culture after CMV antigen stimulation. The receptor set was obtained from a human donor in good health (CMV status not recorded). Some clones in this sample may be carry-over from other donors' samples.

CDR3 sequence (DNA): TGTGCCAGCAGGGAAAGGACAGGGCCTAATGAAAAACTGTTTTTT. Protein product: CASRERTGPNEKLFF. The chain has TRBV28 and TRBJ1-4; the match to TRBD1 covers 8 bases. The CDR3 runs to 15 residues. Germline V gives CDR1 MDHEN, CDR2 SYDVKM. Trimming cost V 6 bases and J 3 bases; bases outside gene matches: 6.

The chain joins TRBV5-3 to TRBJ2-7; maybe TRBD2 (6 bases). TRBV5-3 carries the ORF label, with uncertain function. V gave up 8 bases and J gave up 5 bases, with 17 bases separating them. CDR3 length: 13 residues. This chain's CDR3 is CASSLRGEDEQYF. The CDR3 DNA follows: TGTGCCAGCAGCCTCCGAGGGGAGGACGAGCAGTACTTC.

This clonotype was observed a few times. The chain recombines TRBV11-2 with TRBJ1-1, with a possible D match to TRBD1 (5 bases). The V gene lost 2 bases and the J gene lost 1 base, with 14 bases spanning the gap. The CDR3 extends over 16 amino acids. The germline gives CDR1 SGHAT, CDR2 FQNNGV. The CDR3 region has the DNA TGTGCCAGCAGCTTATGGGTCAGGGAAAAGAACACTGAAGCTTTCTTT. This translates into CASSLWVREKNTEAFF.

On this clonotype itself: One end of the junction does not line up with germline, which may come from a read error. The chain uses TRBV4-1 and TRBJ1-2; no clear D. This CDR3 region has 15 residues. Germline V gene data show CDR1 as MGHRA and CDR2 as YSYEKL. The CDR3 loop is CASSLPDDAGHDYTF. In DNA form, the CDR3 reads TGTGCCAGCAGCCTCCCCGACGACGCAGGTCATGACTACACCTTC.

In its sample, this clonotype was seen a few times. This sequence joins TRBV7-9 and TRBJ1-5; the D gene is possibly TRBD1 (6 bases). V was pared by 5 bases and J by 3 bases, with 11 bases between. Looked up from germline, CDR1 is SEHNR and CDR2 is FQNEAQ (reference sequence). The CDR3 covers 14 residues. CDR3 residues: CASSGRGHNQPQHF. Written as DNA, the CDR3 is TGTGCCAGCAGCGGCCGGGGACACAATCAGCCCCAGCATTTT.

This clonotype has a count of ten or more. The chain carries TRBV6-1 and TRBJ2-1, with D perhaps matching TRBD1 (6 bases). V was shortened by 3 bases and J by 2 bases, with 14 bases between the two germline ends. From germline, CDR1 is MNHNS and CDR2 SASEGT. The CDR3 spans 16 residues. In nucleotides, the CDR3 is TGTGCCAGCAGTGACTGGGGGCACAGCACCTACAATGAGCAGTTCTTC. This sequence encodes CASSDWGHSTYNEQFF.

The chain is built from TRBV19 and TRBJ2-1, with D perhaps matching TRBD1 (5 bases). Germline V gene lookup returns CDR1 LNHDA and CDR2 SQIVND (reference sequence). The V and J ends lost 7 bases and 0 bases respectively, with 13 bases between them. CDR3 length equals 15 residues. CDR3 bases: TGTGCCAGTACCCCGTTTGACAGCTCCTACAATGAGCAGTTCTTC. This encodes CASTPFDSSYNEQFF.

The chain employs TRBV5-6 and TRBJ1-5; D ambiguous. The germline V and J ends were trimmed by 4 bases and 2 bases, with 10 bases remaining between them. The CDR3 sequence is 14 residues long. Per germline, CDR1 SGHDT and CDR2 YYEEEE. The CDR3 nucleotides read TGTGCCAGCAGCCCGTATAGTGGCAATCAGCCCCAGCATTTT. This encodes CASSPYSGNQPQHF.

The rearrangement uses TRBV11-1 and TRBJ1-1; TRBD1 aligns across 11 bases. The junction had 9 bases not matched to a gene; V was cut back by 2 bases and J by 7 bases. The germline V gene has CDR1 SGHAT and CDR2 FQDESV (reference sequence). The length of the CDR3 is 16 residues. The CDR3 here is CASSLPRGTGGFEAFF. CDR3 nucleotides: TGTGCCAGCAGCTTACCCCGGGGGACAGGGGGATTTGAAGCTTTCTTT. Using reference TRBV11-1 and TRBJ1-1 for the parts outside the CDR3, the full variable domain is EAEVAQSPRYKITEKSQAVAFWCDPISGHATLYWYRQILGQGPELLVQFQDESVVDDSQLPKDRFSAERLKGVDSTLKIQPAELGDSAMYLCASSLPRGTGGFEAFFGQGTRLTVV.

This clonotype has just a few counts. V usage is TRBV6-1 and J usage is TRBJ2-4; 8 bases are shared with TRBD2. The CDR3 covers 15 residues. The V gene end was trimmed by 6 bases and the J gene end by 1 base; junction bases not matched to a gene: 5. CDR1 MNHNS and CDR2 SASEGT come from the germline V gene. In nucleotides, the CDR3 is TGTGCCAGCAGCCAACCGGGGGGGGCCAAAAACATTCAGTACTTC. Its translation: CASSQPGGAKNIQYF.

The genes are TRBV25-1 and TRBJ2-1; possible D gene TRBD2, 5 bases. CDR3 length equals 13 residues. Germline V gene sequence: CDR1 MGHDK, CDR2 SYGVNS. V lost 3 bases and J lost 8, with 11 bases in between. CDR3 amino acids: CASSDGVGDEQFF. The CDR3 DNA follows: TGTGCCAGCAGTGACGGGGTGGGCGATGAGCAGTTCTTC. Full variable domain (rest looked up from reference TRBV25-1 and TRBJ2-1): EADIYQTPRYLVIGTGKKITLECSQTMGHDKMYWYQQDPGMELHLIHYSYGVNSTEKGDLSSESTVSRIRTEHFPLTLESARPSHTSQYLCASSDGVGDEQFFGPGTRLTVL.

This clonotype came up a few times. The chain couples TRBV27 to TRBJ1-6; D not resolved. The germline V and J ends were trimmed by 3 bases and 7 bases, with 7 bases remaining between them. There are 13 residues in the CDR3. Germline CDR1 and CDR2: MNHEY and SMNVEV (reference sequence). In nucleotides, the CDR3 is TGTGCCAGCAGTTTTAGAGGAAATTCACCCCTCCACTTT. This encodes CASSFRGNSPLHF.

This clonotype has only a few counts. The V and J genes are TRBV12-3 or TRBV12-4 and TRBJ1-2; D is undetermined. Trimming stripped 8 bases from V and 8 bases from J, with 18 bases between. The CDR3 is 13 amino acids. The CDR3 spells CASFSSVGWGYTF. The CDR3 DNA reads TGTGCCAGCTTTAGCTCGGTGGGTTGGGGCTACACCTTC.

The CDR3 here is CASSLLGRGYGYTF. CDR3 coding DNA: TGTGCCAGCAGTTTACTGGGCCGTGGCTATGGCTACACCTTC. This sequence joins TRBV6-6 and TRBJ1-2; no clear D. Germline CDR1 reads MNHNY; CDR2 reads SVGAGI (reference sequence). The CDR3 spans 14 residues. V lost 4 bases to trimming and J lost 4 bases, with 13 bases between them.

The CDR3 reads CASSPFGTDTQYF. DNA of the CDR3: TGTGCCAGCTCACCATTCGGGACAGATACGCAGTATTTT. The J gene is TRBJ2-3, the V gene TRBV18; no clear D gene. This CDR3 comprises 13 residues. Germline loops: CDR1 KGHSH, CDR2 LQKENI. V dropped 2 bases and J dropped 3 bases, with 6 bases sitting between them.

The genes are TRBV27 and TRBJ2-5; either TRBD1 or TRBD2 may fit D (7 bases each). V shed 0 bases and J shed 4 bases, with 12 bases lying between them. Germline lookup yields CDR1 MNHEY and CDR2 SMNVEV (reference sequence). This CDR3 has 15 amino acids. The DNA of the CDR3 is TGTGCCAGCAGTTTATCGGGAGGGGGCGGAGAGACCCAGTACTTC. This sequence encodes CASSLSGGGGETQYF.

This clonotype has at least ten counts. This chain links TRBV24-1 with TRBJ2-5, with 10 bases matching TRBD1. Germline trimming cut 4 bases from V and 5 bases from J; bases unmatched to any gene: 6. Germline V lookup: CDR1 KGHDR, CDR2 SFDVKD. The CDR3 loop spans 15 amino acids. The DNA for the CDR3 is TGTGCCACCAGTGACCCGACAGGGGGCTGGGAGACCCAGTACTTC. Protein: CATSDPTGGWETQYF.

This clonotype occurred a few times. The chain is built from TRBV28 and TRBJ1-5; D not resolved. The germline CDR1 and CDR2 sequences are MDHEN and SYDVKM. There are 10 residues in the CDR3. The germline V and J ends were trimmed by 4 bases and 9 bases, with 4 bases remaining between them. This chain's CDR3 is CASSYPPQHF. The CDR3 DNA sequence: TGTGCCAGCAGTTACCCGCCCCAGCATTTT.